What follows is one TCR beta chain and its context. The protocol was immunoSEQ multiplex PCR, while the TCRdb copy is restricted to in-frame clones and leaves out a portion. This sample carries hundreds of thousands of clones, 84% of them seen once, and the ten largest clones take just under 20%. Trimming stripped 0 bases from V and 5 bases from J, with 18 bases between. Germline CDR1 SGHRS, CDR2 YFSETQ. The CDR3 is 17 amino acids. The data belong to a study of blood T cell repertoires in COVID-19. Study-wide context: Acute and convalescent COVID-19 samples came from the United States, Italy and Spain.

This chain uses TRBV5-1 with TRBJ2-1; D unresolved. The receptor comes from a man aged 25 to 40 with active or convalescent COVID-19. Sequencing was carried out using peripheral blood. DNA of the CDR3: TGCGCCAGCAGCTTGGTAATAGCCTCTCACCCTAACAATGAGCAGTTCTTC. Its protein product is CASSLVIASHPNNEQFF.